A single sample is the source of the 9 T cell receptor beta chains below, sequenced in a study of human T cells and chemical hapten exposure. Via MiXCR, TCRdb re-called the RACE reads, giving one row per CDR3 protein. The data hold 45,000 or so distinct CDR3 sequences, with 3.5% to 4.5% observed a single time. Time point given: healthy volunteer bleed at 2 weeks. From whole blood left unfractionated, total RNA was extracted. Specimen: whole blood. The receptor set was obtained from a human donor in good health. Some clones in this sample may be carry-over from other donors' samples.

This clonotype was counted many times. The rearrangement uses TRBV28 and TRBJ2-7, with D perhaps TRBD2 (7 bases). CDR3 length: 16 residues. The V end was cut by 5 bases, the J end by 4 bases, with 21 bases between. Germline V gene data show CDR1 as MDHEN and CDR2 as SYDVKM. DNA for the CDR3: TGTGCCAGCAGTACCTTAGGGGGGAGGGCCCGGTACGAGCAGTACTTC. It codes for CASSTLGGRARYEQYF.

The chain employs TRBV7-9 and TRBJ2-1; TRBD1 is a possible D gene (6 bases). The V gene's germline CDR1 is SEHNR and CDR2 FQNEAQ (reference sequence). The length of the CDR3 is 17 residues. The germline V and J ends were trimmed by 2 bases and 2 bases, with 16 bases remaining between them. Written as DNA, the CDR3 is TGTGCCAGCAGCTTACGTCCTGGGCAGGGGCCCTACAATGAGCAGTTCTTC. Translating it yields CASSLRPGQGPYNEQFF.

The sample holds many counts of this clonotype. The V call is TRBV10-2, the J call TRBJ1-1; possibly TRBD1 for D (6 bases). Germline values: CDR1 WSHSY, CDR2 SAAADI. The CDR3 extends over 16 amino acids. V lost 0 bases, J lost 6 bases, and 17 bases lay in between. The CDR3 bases are TGCGCCAGCAGTGAGTCGGGGGCATTGAAGGGAGCTGAAGCTTTCTTT. Translated, it gives CASSESGALKGAEAFF.

The rearrangement joins TRBV4-1 to TRBJ1-2; D call uncertain. The CDR3 runs 15 residues. Germline V gene data show CDR1 as MGHRA and CDR2 as YSYEKL. The V end lost 7 bases, the J end lost 0 bases, and 15 bases lay between the germline ends. CDR3 nucleotide sequence: TGCGCCAGCACCGTTGAGGGCGGAGCTAACTATGGCTACACCTTC. Translation gives CASTVEGGANYGYTF.

This clonotype was recorded at least ten times. This chain uses TRBV30 with TRBJ2-3; 10 bases agree with TRBD2. Germline trimming cut 0 bases from V and 6 bases from J; bases unmatched to any gene: 9. Per germline, CDR1 GTSNPN and CDR2 SVGIG (reference sequence). CDR3 length: 16 amino acids. The CDR3 DNA sequence: TGTGCCTGGAGTGTAGCCGGGTTTAGCGGGGGGGATACGCAGTATTTT. Protein sequence: CAWSVAGFSGGDTQYF. The full variable domain, rest sourced from reference TRBV30 and TRBJ2-3, is SQTIHQWPATLVQPVGSPLSLECTVEGTSNPNLYWYRQAAGRGLQLLFYSVGIGQISSEVPQNLSASRPQDRQFILSSKKLLLSDSGFYLCAWSVAGFSGGDTQYFGPGTRLTVL.

This clonotype has at least ten counts. The chain recombines TRBV27 with TRBJ1-1; possibly TRBD1 for D (5 bases). The CDR3 is 14 residues long. V was pared by 4 bases and J by 9 bases, with 18 bases between. Germline V lookup: CDR1 MNHEY, CDR2 SMNVEV (reference sequence). CDR3 coding DNA: TGTGCCAGCAGTTCCCTAGGGACGGGTTTTCAAGCTTTCTTT. Residues: CASSSLGTGFQAFF.

The table lists this clonotype with many counts. V is TRBV18 and J is TRBJ1-3; no definite D call. Germline V gene sequence: CDR1 KGHSH, CDR2 LQKENI. This CDR3 comprises 15 residues. Trimming shortened V by 0 bases and J by 1 base, and 7 bases separated the two germline ends. Here the CDR3 DNA reads TGTGCCAGCTCACCACCGGTGAGATCTGGAAACACCATATATTTT. Its translation: CASSPPVRSGNTIYF.

The rearrangement links TRBV27 to TRBJ2-5; D gene ambiguous. V was clipped by 1 base and J by 0 bases, with 6 bases between them. CDR3 length: 14 amino acids. In germline, CDR1 is MNHEY, CDR2 SMNVEV (reference sequence). The CDR3 DNA is TGTGCCAGCAGTTTATTAGGATACCAAGAGACCCAGTACTTC. Translation gives CASSLLGYQETQYF.

The sample holds many counts of this clonotype. J is TRBJ1-1 and V is TRBV11-2, with TRBD1 matching over 8 bases. V lost 2 bases, J lost 11 bases, and 10 bases stayed unmatched. Germline-derived CDR1 and CDR2 are SGHAT and FQNNGV. The CDR3 extends over 14 amino acids. The CDR3 reads CASSLSIQGAYAFF. DNA for the CDR3: TGTGCCAGCAGCTTAAGTATCCAGGGGGCTTACGCTTTCTTT.